This TCR beta chain originates from a study of control samples from healthy donors and cancer patients. The data were produced by immunoSEQ multiplex PCR, yet TCRdb's version contains in-frame clones alone and is incomplete. The sample contains about 100,000 clones, approximately 90% of which appear only once. CDR1 is MNHEY, CDR2 SVGAGI, per germline. CDR3 size: 15 residues. V was trimmed by 6 bases and J by 0 bases, leaving 9 bases between them. The source of this sequence is a man younger than 40 in good health. The sequencing input was blood. The chain uses TRBV6-5 and TRBJ2-6; no clear D gene. The CDR3 loop reads CASSRANSGANVLTF. CDR3 nucleotide sequence: TGTGCCAGCAGCCGAGCCAACTCTGGGGCCAACGTCCTGACTTTC.